This paragraph covers one TCR beta chain sequence. Antigen: not known. The CDR3 contains 17 residues. The entry originates in a study of shared clonotypes between healthy human individuals. Findings of the study overall: Only blood was sampled; tissue repertoires likely differ.

The split of CD4+ cells yielded CD45RA+ naive and CD45RA-negative memory subsets. Libraries were prepared by immunoSEQ multiplex PCR; TCRdb keeps only in-frame clonotypes and omits some of them. Of about 1 million clones detected, about three quarters appear once; the ten largest clones hold roughly 1.4%. The chain is built from TRBV21-1 and TRBJ1-4; the table names TRBD1, a call not compared with the DNA. TRBV21-1 is described as a pseudogene. Sequenced input: memory CD4+ T cells sorted from blood. The subset here: CD45RA-negative fraction. The receptor was isolated from a man aged 18 to 29 in good health. The CDR3 DNA is TGTGCCAGCAGCAGACCGGGACAGACGACCCAGCGTGAAAAACTGTTTTTT. Translated: CASSRPGQTTQREKLFF.